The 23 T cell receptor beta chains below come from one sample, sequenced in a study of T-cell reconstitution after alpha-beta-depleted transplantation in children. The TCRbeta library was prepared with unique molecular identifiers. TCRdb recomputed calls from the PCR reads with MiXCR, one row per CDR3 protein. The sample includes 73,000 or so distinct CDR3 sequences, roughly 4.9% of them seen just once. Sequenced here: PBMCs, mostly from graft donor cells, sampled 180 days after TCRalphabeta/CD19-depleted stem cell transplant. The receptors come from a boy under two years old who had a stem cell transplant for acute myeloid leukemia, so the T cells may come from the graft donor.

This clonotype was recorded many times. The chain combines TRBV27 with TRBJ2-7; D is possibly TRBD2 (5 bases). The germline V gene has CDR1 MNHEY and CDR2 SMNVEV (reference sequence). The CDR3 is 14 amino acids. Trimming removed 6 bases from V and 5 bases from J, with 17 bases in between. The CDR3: CASSLRGRADEQYV. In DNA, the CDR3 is TGTGCCAGCAGCCTACGAGGGCGGGCCGACGAGCAGTACGTC.

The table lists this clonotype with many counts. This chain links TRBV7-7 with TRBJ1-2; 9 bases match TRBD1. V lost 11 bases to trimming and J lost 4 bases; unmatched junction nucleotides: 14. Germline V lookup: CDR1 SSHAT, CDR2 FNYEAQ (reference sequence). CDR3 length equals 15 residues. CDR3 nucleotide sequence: TGTGCCGTGGGACAGGGATTCTCTTTCGGCTATGGCTACACCTTC. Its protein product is CAVGQGFSFGYGYTF.

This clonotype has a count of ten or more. CDR3 loop: CASSLEGSPNTGELFF. In DNA form, the CDR3 reads TGCGCCAGCAGCTTGGAGGGATCTCCGAACACCGGGGAGCTGTTTTTT. The V and J genes are TRBV5-1 and TRBJ2-2; D call uncertain. V gave up 0 bases and J gave up 0 bases, with 9 bases separating them. The germline gives CDR1 SGHRS, CDR2 YFSETQ. The CDR3 runs 16 residues. The full variable domain, with the rest looked up from reference TRBV5-1 and TRBJ2-2, is KAGVTQTPRYLIKTRGQQVTLSCSPISGHRSVSWYQQTPGQGLQFLFEYFSETQRNKGNFPGRFSGRQFSNSRSEMNVSTLELGDSALYLCASSLEGSPNTGELFFGEGSRLTVL.

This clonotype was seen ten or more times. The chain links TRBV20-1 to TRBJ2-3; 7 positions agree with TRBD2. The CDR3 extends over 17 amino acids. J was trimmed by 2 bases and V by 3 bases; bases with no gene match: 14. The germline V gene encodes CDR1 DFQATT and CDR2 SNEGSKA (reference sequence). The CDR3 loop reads CSASGEGSGQFTDTQYF. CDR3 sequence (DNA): TGCAGTGCTAGCGGGGAGGGTAGCGGGCAATTCACAGATACGCAGTATTTT.

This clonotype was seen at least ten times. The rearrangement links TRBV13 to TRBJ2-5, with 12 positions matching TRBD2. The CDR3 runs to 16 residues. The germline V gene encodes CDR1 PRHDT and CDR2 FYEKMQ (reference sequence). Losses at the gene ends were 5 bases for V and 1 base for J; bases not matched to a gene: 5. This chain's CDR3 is CASSLRLAGVQETQYF. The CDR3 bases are TGTGCCAGCAGCCTCCGACTAGCGGGGGTCCAAGAGACCCAGTACTTC.

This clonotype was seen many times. CDR3 sequence reads: CASSRSTGGYGYTF. The CDR3 bases are TGCGCCAGCAGCCGAAGTACAGGGGGCTATGGCTACACCTTC. This chain uses TRBV5-1 with TRBJ1-2, with 8 bases fitting TRBD1. There are 14 residues in the CDR3. Germline V lookup: CDR1 SGHRS, CDR2 YFSETQ. J was trimmed by 4 bases and V by 4 bases; bases with no gene match: 6.

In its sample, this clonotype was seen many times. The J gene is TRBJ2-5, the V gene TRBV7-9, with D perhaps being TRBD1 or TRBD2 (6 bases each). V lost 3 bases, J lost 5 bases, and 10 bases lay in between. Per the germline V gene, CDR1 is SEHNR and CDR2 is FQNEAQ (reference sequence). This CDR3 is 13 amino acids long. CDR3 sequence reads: CASSFGGWETQYF. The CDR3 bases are TGTGCCAGCAGCTTCGGGGGCTGGGAGACCCAGTACTTC.

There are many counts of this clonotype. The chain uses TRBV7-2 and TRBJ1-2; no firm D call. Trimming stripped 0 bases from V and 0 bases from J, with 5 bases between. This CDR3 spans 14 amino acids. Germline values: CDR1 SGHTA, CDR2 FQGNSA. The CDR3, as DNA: TGTGCCAGCAGCTTAGCTCCAGCTAACTATGGCTACACCTTC. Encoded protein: CASSLAPANYGYTF. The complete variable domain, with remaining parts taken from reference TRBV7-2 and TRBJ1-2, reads GAGVSQSPSNKVTEKGKDVELRCDPISGHTALYWYRQSLGQGLEFLIYFQGNSAPDKSGLPSDRFSAERTGGSVSTLTIQRTQQEDSAVYLCASSLAPANYGYTFGSGTRLTVV.

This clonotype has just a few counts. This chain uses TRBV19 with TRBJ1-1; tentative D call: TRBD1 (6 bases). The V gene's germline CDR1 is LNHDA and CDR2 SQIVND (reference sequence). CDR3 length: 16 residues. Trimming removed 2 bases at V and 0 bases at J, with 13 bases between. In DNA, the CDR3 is TGTGCCAGTAGTATAAAGGGACATTACATGAACACTGAAGCTTTCTTT. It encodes CASSIKGHYMNTEAFF.

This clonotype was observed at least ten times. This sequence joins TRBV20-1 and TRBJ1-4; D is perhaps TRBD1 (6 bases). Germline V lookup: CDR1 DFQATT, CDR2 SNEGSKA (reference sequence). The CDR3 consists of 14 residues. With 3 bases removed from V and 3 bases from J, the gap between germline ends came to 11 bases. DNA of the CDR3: TGCAGTGCTAGCAGGGGTTCACCTAATGAAAAACTGTTTTTT. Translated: CSASRGSPNEKLFF.

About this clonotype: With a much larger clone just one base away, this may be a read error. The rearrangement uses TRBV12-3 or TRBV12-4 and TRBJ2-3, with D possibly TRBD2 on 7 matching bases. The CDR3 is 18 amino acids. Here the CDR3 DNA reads TGTGCCATCAGTTTCGAATCCCTCACGGGGGGCAGATTAGATACGCAGTATTTT. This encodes CAISFESLTGGRLDTQYF.

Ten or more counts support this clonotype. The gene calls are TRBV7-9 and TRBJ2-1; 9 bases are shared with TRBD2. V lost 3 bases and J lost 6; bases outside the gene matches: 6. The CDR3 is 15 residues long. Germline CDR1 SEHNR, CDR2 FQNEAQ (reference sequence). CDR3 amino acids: CASSFGSGGGNEQFF. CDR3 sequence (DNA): TGTGCCAGCAGCTTTGGTAGCGGGGGAGGCAATGAGCAGTTCTTC.

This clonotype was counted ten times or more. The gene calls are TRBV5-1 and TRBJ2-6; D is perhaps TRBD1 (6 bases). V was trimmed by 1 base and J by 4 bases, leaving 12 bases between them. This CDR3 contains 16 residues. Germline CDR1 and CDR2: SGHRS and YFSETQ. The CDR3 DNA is TGCGCCAGCAGCTTGTACAGGGAAGCCGGGGCCAACGTCCTGACTTTC. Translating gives CASSLYREAGANVLTF. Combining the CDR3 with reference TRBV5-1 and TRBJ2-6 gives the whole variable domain KAGVTQTPRYLIKTRGQQVTLSCSPISGHRSVSWYQQTPGQGLQFLFEYFSETQRNKGNFPGRFSGRQFSNSRSEMNVSTLELGDSALYLCASSLYREAGANVLTFGAGSRLTVL.

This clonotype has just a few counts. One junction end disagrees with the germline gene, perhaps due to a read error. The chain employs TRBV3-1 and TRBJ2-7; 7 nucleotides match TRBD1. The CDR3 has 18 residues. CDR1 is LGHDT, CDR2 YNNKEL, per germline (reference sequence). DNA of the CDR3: TGTGCCTGCAGCCCCCGACCGCCGAAGACAGGGACGGTCTACGAGCAGTACTTC. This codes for CACSPRPPKTGTVYEQYF.

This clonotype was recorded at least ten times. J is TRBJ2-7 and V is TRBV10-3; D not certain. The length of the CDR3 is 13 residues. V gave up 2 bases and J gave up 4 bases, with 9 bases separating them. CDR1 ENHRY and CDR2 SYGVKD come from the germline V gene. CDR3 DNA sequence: TGTGCCATCAGTGAGGCCGTGGAGTACGAGCAGTACGTC. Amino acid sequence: CAISEAVEYEQYV.

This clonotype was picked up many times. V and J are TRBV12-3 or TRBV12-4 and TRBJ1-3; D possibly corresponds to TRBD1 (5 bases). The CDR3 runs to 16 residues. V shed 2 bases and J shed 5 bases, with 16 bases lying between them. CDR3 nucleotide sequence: TGTGCCAGCAGTTTAAGGCCCGCCGGGACCCGAAACACCATATATTTT. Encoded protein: CASSLRPAGTRNTIYF.

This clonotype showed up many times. The DNA of the CDR3 is TGTGCCAGCAGCCTAACGGACGGATACGAGCAGTACTTC. Translated, it gives CASSLTDGYEQYF. V gene TRBV7-8 combines with J gene TRBJ2-7; D unresolved. Germline CDR1 SGHVS, CDR2 FQNEAQ. Trimming cost V 5 bases and J 4 bases, with 12 bases left between them. CDR3 length equals 13 residues.

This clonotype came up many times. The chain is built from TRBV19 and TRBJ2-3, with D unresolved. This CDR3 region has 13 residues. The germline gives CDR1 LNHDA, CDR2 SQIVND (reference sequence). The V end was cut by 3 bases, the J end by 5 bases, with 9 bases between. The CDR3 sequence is CASSIPQVDTQYF. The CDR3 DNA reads TGTGCCAGTAGTATCCCTCAGGTAGATACGCAGTATTTT. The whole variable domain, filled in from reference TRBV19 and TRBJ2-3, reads DGGITQSPKYLFRKEGQNVTLSCEQNLNHDAMYWYRQDPGQGLRLIYYSQIVNDFQKGDIAEGYSVSREKKESFPLTVTSAQKNPTAFYLCASSIPQVDTQYFGPGTRLTVL.

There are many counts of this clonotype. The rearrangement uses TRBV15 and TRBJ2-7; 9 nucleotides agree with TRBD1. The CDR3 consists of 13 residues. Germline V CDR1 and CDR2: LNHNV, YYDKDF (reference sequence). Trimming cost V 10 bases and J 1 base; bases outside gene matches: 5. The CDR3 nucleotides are TGTGCCAACCGGACAGGGGCGTCCTACGAGCAGTACGTC. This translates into CANRTGASYEQYV.

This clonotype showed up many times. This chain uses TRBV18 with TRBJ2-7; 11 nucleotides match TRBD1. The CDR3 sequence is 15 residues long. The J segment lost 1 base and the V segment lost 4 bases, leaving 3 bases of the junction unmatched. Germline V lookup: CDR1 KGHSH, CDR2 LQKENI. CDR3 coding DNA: TGTGCCAGCTCACGGGGACAGGGGGGGTCCTACGAGCAGTACGTC. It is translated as CASSRGQGGSYEQYV.

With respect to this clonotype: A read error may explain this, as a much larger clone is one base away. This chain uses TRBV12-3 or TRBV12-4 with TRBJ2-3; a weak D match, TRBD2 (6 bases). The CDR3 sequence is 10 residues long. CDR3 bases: TGTGCCAGCACTTTAGGAGGGGTCCACTTT. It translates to CASTLGGVHF.

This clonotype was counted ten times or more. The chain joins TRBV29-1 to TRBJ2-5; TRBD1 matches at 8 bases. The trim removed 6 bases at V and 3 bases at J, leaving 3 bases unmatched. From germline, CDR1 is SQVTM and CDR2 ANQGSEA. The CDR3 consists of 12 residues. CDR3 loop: CSVGQVEETQYF. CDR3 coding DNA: TGCAGCGTGGGACAGGTGGAAGAGACCCAGTACTTC.

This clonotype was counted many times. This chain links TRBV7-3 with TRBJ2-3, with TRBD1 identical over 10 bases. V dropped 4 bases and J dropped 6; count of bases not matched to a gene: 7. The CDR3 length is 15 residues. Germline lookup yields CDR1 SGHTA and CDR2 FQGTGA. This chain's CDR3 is CASSSDRGRADTQYF. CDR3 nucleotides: TGTGCCAGCAGCTCCGACAGGGGGCGGGCCGATACGCAGTATTTT.